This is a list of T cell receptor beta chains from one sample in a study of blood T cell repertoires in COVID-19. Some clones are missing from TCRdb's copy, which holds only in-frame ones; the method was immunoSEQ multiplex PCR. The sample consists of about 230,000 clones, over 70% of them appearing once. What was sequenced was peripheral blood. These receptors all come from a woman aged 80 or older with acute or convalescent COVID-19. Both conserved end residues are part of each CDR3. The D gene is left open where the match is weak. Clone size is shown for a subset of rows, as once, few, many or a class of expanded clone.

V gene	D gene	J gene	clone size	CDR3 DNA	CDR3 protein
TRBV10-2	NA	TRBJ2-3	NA	TGCGCCAGCGGCCTCTTAAGCGGAGATACGCAGTATTTT	CASGLLSGDTQYF
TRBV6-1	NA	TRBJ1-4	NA	TGTGCCAGCAGTGAAGCAGGAGGAAATGAAAAACTGTTTTTT	CASSEAGGNEKLFF
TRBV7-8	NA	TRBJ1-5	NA	TGTGCCAGCAGCTTAGTCCTAAATGCGCCCCAGCATTTT	CASSLVLNAPQHF
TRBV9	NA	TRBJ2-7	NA	TGTGCCAGCAGCGTAGGATTGGTGGGGACACTCCAGGGCGAGCAGTACTTC	CASSVGLVGTLQGEQYF
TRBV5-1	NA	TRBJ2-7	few	TGCGCCAGCAGCCAACGACCAGCGGGCAGGGAGCAGTACTTC	CASSQRPAGREQYF
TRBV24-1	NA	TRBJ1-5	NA	TGTGCCACCAGTGACCCAGGGGGCAATCAGCCCCAGCATTTT	CATSDPGGNQPQHF
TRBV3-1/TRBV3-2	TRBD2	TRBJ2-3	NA	TGTGCCAGCAGCCAAGCAGGAGCGGGGTTCACAGATACGCAGTATTTT	CASSQAGAGFTDTQYF
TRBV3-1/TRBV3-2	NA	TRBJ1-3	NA	TGTGCCAGCAGCCAAGGGAGATTGGGAAACACCATATATTTT	CASSQGRLGNTIYF
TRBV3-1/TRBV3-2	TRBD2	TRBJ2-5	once	TGTGCCAGCAGCCATTCTAGCGGGAGAGCGGAGACCCAGTACTTC	CASSHSSGRAETQYF
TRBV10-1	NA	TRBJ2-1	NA	TGCGCCAGCAGTACGTCAGGGGCGGTTAATGAGCAGTTCTTC	CASSTSGAVNEQFF
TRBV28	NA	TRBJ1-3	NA	TGTGCCAGCAGTTTAGTAGGGGGCTCTGGAAACACCATATATTTT	CASSLVGGSGNTIYF
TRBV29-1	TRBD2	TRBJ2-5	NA	TGCAGCTCCTCGTTAGCGGGGGGGCCGGGAGAGACCCAGTACTTC	CSSSLAGGPGETQYF
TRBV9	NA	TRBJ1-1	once	TGTGCCAGCAGCGTAGTAGGGGAAAGCACTGAAGCTTTCTTT	CASSVVGESTEAFF